This section outlines one T cell receptor (beta chain) sequence together with its context. Its antigen remains unknown. The CDR3 contains 15 residues. Germline values: CDR1 MNHEY, CDR2 SMNVEV (reference sequence). The use of a sample-barcoded 5' primer and a J-beta primer mix characterized a second PCR of roughly 6 to 11 cycles. Each cDNA molecule, via a template-switch adaptor with 12 random nucleotides, was tagged. TCRdb reanalysed the 5' RACE reads using MiXCR and keeps one entry per CDR3 protein. Altogether approximately 800,000 distinct CDR3 sequences are present, roughly 64% being singletons, with the ten largest covering over 20%. The sample comes from a study of blood T cells in healthy people across ages. Whole-study results and caveats: The study could not conclusively compare naive and antigen-experienced cells, given its unsorted PBMCs.

The receptor's source is a young man in good health. Material: blood. V usage is TRBV27 and J usage is TRBJ2-5, with 7 bases matching TRBD1. The closer fit of TRBJ2-7 to the DNA end suggests the J call may be wrong. As DNA, the CDR3 is TGTGCCAGCAGTTTAAAATTGGTTAGGGGGCTCGAGCAGTACTTC. Translating gives CASSLKLVRGLEQYF.